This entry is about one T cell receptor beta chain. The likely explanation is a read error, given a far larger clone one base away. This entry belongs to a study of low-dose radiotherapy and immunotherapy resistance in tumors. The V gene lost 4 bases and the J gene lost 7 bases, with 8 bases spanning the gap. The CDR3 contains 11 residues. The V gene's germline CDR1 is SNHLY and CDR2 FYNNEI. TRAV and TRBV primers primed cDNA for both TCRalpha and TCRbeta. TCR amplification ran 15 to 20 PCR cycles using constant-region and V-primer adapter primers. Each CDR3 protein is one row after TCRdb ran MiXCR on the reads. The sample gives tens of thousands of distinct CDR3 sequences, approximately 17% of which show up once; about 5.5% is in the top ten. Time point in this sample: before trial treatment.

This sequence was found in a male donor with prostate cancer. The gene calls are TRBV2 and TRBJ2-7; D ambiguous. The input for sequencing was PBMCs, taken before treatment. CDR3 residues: CASSVLDEQYF. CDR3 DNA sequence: TGTGCCAGCAGTGTATTGGATGAGCAGTACTTC. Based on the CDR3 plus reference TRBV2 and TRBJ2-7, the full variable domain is EPEVTQTPSHQVTQMGQEVILRCVPISNHLYFYWYRQILGQKVEFLVSFYNNEISEKSEIFDDQFSVERPDGSNFTLKIRSTKLEDSAMYFCASSVLDEQYFGPGTRLTVT.